The clone carrying this TCR delta chain was counted a few times. Looked up from germline, CDR1 is TSWWSYY and CDR2 is QGS. The V gene end was trimmed by 5 bases and the J gene end by 0 bases; junction bases not matched to a gene: 20. CDR3 length equals 20 residues. TCRdb reprocessed the RT-PCR reads through CATT. Among some 970 delta-chain clones listed, 9.5% to 15% were seen once. The sample comes from a study of gamma-delta T cells after stem cell transplantation. The clonotype originates from a human donor. It is not recorded whose cells these are; they may come from a transplant donor. The material sequenced was gamma-delta T cells. The chain links TRDV1 to TRDJ1; 8 bases agree with TRDD3. In nucleotides, the CDR3 is TGTGCTCTTGGGAAACCTTCCCCATACTGGGGGCATATGTACACCGATAAACTCATCTTT. It is translated as CALGKPSPYWGHMYTDKLIF.